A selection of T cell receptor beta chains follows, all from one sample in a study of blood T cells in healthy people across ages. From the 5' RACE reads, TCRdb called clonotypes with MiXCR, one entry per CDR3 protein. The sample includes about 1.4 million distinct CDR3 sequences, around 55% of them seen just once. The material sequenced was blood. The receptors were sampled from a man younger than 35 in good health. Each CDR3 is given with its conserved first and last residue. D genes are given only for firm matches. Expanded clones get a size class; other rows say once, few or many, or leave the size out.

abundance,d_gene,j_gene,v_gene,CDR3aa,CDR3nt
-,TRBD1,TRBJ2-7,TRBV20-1,CSARLHDDRGHYEQYF,TGCAGTGCTAGGCTACACGACGACAGGGGGCACTACGAGCAGTACTTC
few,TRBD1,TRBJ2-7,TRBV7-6,CASSLLVGQGREQYF,TGTGCCAGCAGCTTATTGGTGGGACAGGGGCGCGAGCAGTACTTC
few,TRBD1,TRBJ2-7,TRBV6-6,CASSFKQGSYEQYF,TGTGCCAGCAGTTTCAAACAGGGGTCCTACGAGCAGTACTTC
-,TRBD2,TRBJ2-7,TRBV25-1,CASSGGTANDGREGIAYEQYF,TGTGCCAGCAGTGGGGGGACAGCAAACGACGGGCGGGAGGGCATCGCCTACGAGCAGTACTTC
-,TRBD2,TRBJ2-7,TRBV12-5,CASGLAYEREDTYEQYF,TGTGCTAGTGGTTTGGCCTACGAGCGGGAGGATACCTACGAGCAGTACTTC
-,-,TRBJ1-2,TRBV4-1,CASSPHKAGVNYGYTF,TGCGCCAGCAGCCCCCATAAGGCAGGGGTTAACTATGGCTACACCTTC
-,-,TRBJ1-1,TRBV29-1,CSVGGRSWTEAFF,TGCAGCGTTGGGGGCAGGTCATGGACTGAAGCTTTCTTT
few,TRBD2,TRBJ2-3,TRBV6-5,CASRGGGAPDTQYF,TGTGCCAGCAGAGGCGGGGGGGCCCCAGATACGCAGTATTTT
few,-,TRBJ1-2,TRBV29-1,CSVEDFSGNYGYTF,TGCAGCGTTGAAGATTTCTCTGGGAACTATGGCTACACCTTC
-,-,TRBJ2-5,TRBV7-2,CASTAATGRWEETQYF,TGTGCCAGCACCGCAGCTACAGGGAGGTGGGAAGAGACCCAGTACTTC
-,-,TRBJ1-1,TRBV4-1,CASSQATLGGADTEAFF,TGCGCCAGCAGCCAAGCAACTTTGGGTGGGGCGGACACTGAAGCTTTCTTT
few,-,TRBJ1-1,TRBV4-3,CASSQEGLGREAFF,TGCGCCAGCAGCCAAGAGGGATTGGGTCGTGAAGCTTTCTTT
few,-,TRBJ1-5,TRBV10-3,CAISEGPSNQPQHF,TGTGCCATCAGTGAGGGACCGAGCAATCAGCCCCAGCATTTT
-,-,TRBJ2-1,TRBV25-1,CATDVGREQFF,TGTGCCACCGACGTCGGACGTGAGCAGTTCTTC
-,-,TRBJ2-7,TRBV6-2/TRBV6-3,CASSWQDYEQYF,TGTGCCAGCAGTTGGCAAGACTACGAGCAGTACTTC
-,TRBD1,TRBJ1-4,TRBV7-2,CASSSGQGTGKLFF,TGTGCCAGCAGCTCGGGACAGGGGACAGGAAAACTGTTTTTT
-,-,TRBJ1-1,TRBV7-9,CASSSAVGRNTEAFF,TGTGCCAGCAGCTCCGCAGTCGGGAGGAACACTGAAGCTTTCTTT
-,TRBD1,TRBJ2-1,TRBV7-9,CASSLDPGQGARAYNEQFF,TGTGCCAGCAGCTTAGATCCTGGACAGGGAGCAAGAGCCTACAATGAGCAGTTCTTC
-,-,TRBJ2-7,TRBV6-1,CASSEASQGGEQYF,TGTGCCAGCAGTGAAGCGAGCCAGGGCGGTGAGCAGTACTTC
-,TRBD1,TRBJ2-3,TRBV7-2,CASSLARTRGTDTQYF,TGTGCCAGCAGCTTAGCGCGAACCAGGGGGACAGATACGCAGTATTTT
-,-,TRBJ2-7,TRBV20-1,CSARLLGTYEQYF,TGCAGTGCTAGACTTTTGGGAACCTACGAGCAGTACTTC
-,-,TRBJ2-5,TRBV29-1,CSFYQRNSQETQYF,TGCAGCTTTTACCAGAGGAACTCCCAAGAGACCCAGTACTTC
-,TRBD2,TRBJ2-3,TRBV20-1,CSARVAGLGGLTDTQYF,TGCAGTGCTAGAGTAGCGGGACTAGGCGGGCTCACAGATACGCAGTATTTT
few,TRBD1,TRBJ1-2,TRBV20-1,CSAPTGSWGGYTF,TGCAGTGCTCCGACAGGGTCCTGGGGTGGCTACACCTTC
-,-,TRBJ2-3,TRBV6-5,CASRSARTQSTDTQYF,TGTGCCAGCAGATCCGCTCGGACACAGAGCACAGATACGCAGTATTTT
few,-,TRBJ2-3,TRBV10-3,CAISDMGVPDTQYF,TGTGCCATCTCGGACATGGGGGTTCCAGATACGCAGTATTTT
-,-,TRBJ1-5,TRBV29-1,CSVGEDSNQPQHF,TGCAGCGTTGGAGAGGATAGCAATCAGCCCCAGCATTTT
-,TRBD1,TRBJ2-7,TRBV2,CASRAGGTWYEQYF,TGTGCCAGCAGGGCAGGGGGCACGTGGTACGAGCAGTACTTC
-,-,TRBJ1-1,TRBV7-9,CASSSSTPEAFF,TGTGCCAGCAGCTCTTCCACCCCCGAAGCTTTCTTT
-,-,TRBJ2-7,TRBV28,CTSSTTGDEQYF,TGTACCAGCAGTACCACGGGTGACGAGCAGTACTTC
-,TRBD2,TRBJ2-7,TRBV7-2,CASSPRGSGGYEQYF,TGTGCCAGTAGCCCGCGTGGTAGCGGGGGATACGAGCAGTACTTC
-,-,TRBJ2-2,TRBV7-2,CASSFTTTTGELFF,TGTGCCAGCAGCTTTACTACCACGACCGGGGAGCTGTTTTTT
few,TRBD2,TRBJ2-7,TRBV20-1,CSARIGGGKYEQYF,TGCAGTGCTAGAATTGGCGGGGGAAAATACGAGCAGTACTTC
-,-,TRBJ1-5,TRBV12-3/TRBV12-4,CASSVGVDQPQHF,TGTGCCAGCAGTGTGGGGGTGGATCAGCCCCAGCATTTT
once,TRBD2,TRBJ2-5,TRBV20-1,CSASRKTSGAQETQYF,TGCAGTGCTTCGAGGAAGACTAGCGGAGCTCAAGAGACCCAGTACTTC
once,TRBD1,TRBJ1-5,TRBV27,CASSPADRGDQPQHF,TGTGCCAGCAGCCCCGCGGACAGGGGAGATCAGCCCCAGCATTTT
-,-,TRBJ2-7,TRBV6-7,CASSYSVATGSGEQYF,TGTGCCAGCAGTTACTCAGTCGCCACAGGATCTGGCGAGCAGTACTTC
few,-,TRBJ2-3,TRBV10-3,CAISDAGTTQQDTQYF,TGTGCCATCAGTGATGCGGGGACAACGCAACAAGATACGCAGTATTTT
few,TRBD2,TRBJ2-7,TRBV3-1,CASSHSLGLAETPVKKYF,TGTGCCAGCAGCCACTCCCTCGGGCTAGCGGAGACCCCCGTAAAGAAGTACTTC
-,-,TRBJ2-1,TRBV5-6,CACSLFENDEQFF,TGTGCCTGCAGCTTGTTCGAGAACGATGAGCAGTTCTTC
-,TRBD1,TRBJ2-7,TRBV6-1,CASRAEEQGAYEQYF,TGTGCCAGCAGGGCGGAGGAACAGGGGGCTTACGAGCAGTACTTC